This T cell receptor beta chain was identified during a study of T-cell memory formation after mild COVID-19. Study-level information: TCR clusters were mostly donor specific. The study, taken as a whole, reports: Some SARS-CoV-2-responding clones were already detected in memory before infection. A second wave expanding day 15 to 37 was CD4+-biased; contracting clones were balanced. CD8+ contracting clones occupied EMRA, while CD4+ ones occupied mainly CM and EM.

The V gene end was trimmed by 6 bases and the J gene end by 11 bases; junction bases not matched to a gene: 17. Germline V gene sequence: CDR1 KGHSH, CDR2 LQKENI. The length of the CDR3 is 15 residues. Each CDR3 protein is one row after TCRdb ran MiXCR on the 5' RACE reads. Among about 350,000 distinct CDR3 sequences listed, 20% to 25% were seen once. A few counts support this clonotype. Its antigen is still unknown. This clonotype was sampled from a man between 18 and 35 years old who had mild COVID-19 (a few samples of this study predate the infection). Cell type and time point are not known. The chain links TRBV18 to TRBJ1-1, with 8 bases that match TRBD1. Sequenced material: PBMCs or a T cell subset sorted from them (not recorded which). CDR3 sequence reads: CASSPQQAGQGAAFF. The CDR3 DNA reads TGTGCCAGCTCCCCGCAACAAGCCGGGCAGGGGGCTGCTTTCTTT. The full variable domain, rest sourced from reference TRBV18 and TRBJ1-1, is NAGVMQNPRHLVRRRGQEARLRCSPMKGHSHVYWYRQLPEEGLKFMVYLQKENIIDESGMPKERFSAEFPKEGPSILRIQQVVRGDSAAYFCASSPQQAGQGAAFFGQGTRLTVV.